These T cell receptor beta chains were read from a single sample in a study of blood T cells in healthy people across ages. TCRdb re-derived calls from the 5' RACE reads in MiXCR, one entry per CDR3 protein. The sample consists of 1.5 million to 2 million distinct CDR3 sequences, roughly two fifths of them appearing once. Specimen: blood. These receptors were obtained from a human donor in good health. Each CDR3 is given with its conserved first and last residue. Fields, in order: V gene, clone size, J gene, D gene, CDR3 protein, CDR3 DNA. The D gene is left open where the match is weak. Clone size is not always given. Where it is, it says once, few, many or a class for expanded clones.

>TRBV7-9|few|TRBJ1-1|NA
CASSSHEAFF
TGTGCCAGCAGCTCACATGAAGCTTTCTTT
>TRBV3-1|NA|TRBJ2-7|NA
CASSLWTPSSYEQYF
TGTGCCAGCAGCCTCTGGACCCCGAGCTCCTACGAGCAGTACTTC
>TRBV9|few|TRBJ2-5|NA
CASSVWPDETQYF
TGTGCCAGCAGCGTATGGCCAGATGAGACCCAGTACTTC
>TRBV6-6|once|TRBJ1-5|NA
CAGSYSIRQNQPQHF
TGTGCCGGCAGTTACTCGATACGGCAGAATCAGCCCCAGCATTTT
>TRBV29-1|NA|TRBJ2-1|NA
CSVGGGQYNEQFF
TGCAGCGTTGGGGGGGGGCAGTACAATGAGCAGTTCTTC
>TRBV20-1|few|TRBJ2-7|TRBD2
CSALAGGLYYEQYF
TGCAGTGCTCTAGCGGGGGGGCTTTACTACGAGCAGTACTTC
>TRBV6-5|NA|TRBJ1-2|NA
CASSYVPMNYGYTF
TGTGCCAGCAGTTACGTGCCCATGAACTATGGCTACACCTTC
>TRBV7-6|NA|TRBJ1-1|NA
CASSLGFAGNTEAFF
TGTGCCAGCAGCTTAGGGTTTGCGGGAAACACTGAAGCTTTCTTT
>TRBV7-3|NA|TRBJ2-3|TRBD1
CASSLTGTGGITDTQYF
TGTGCCAGCAGCCTTACCGGGACAGGGGGTATCACAGATACGCAGTATTTT
>TRBV10-3|NA|TRBJ2-1|NA
CAISSRTIEQFF
TGTGCCATCAGTTCTCGGACAATCGAGCAGTTCTTC
>TRBV29-1|NA|TRBJ1-1|TRBD1
CSVPPLDRADEAFF
TGCAGCGTCCCCCCCTTGGACAGGGCCGATGAAGCTTTCTTT
>TRBV5-4|few|TRBJ1-2|NA
CASSPGGRLARGYTF
TGTGCCAGCAGCCCCGGGGGGAGGTTGGCGCGAGGCTACACCTTC
>TRBV20-1|few|TRBJ2-5|NA
CSAPETQYF
TGCAGTGCACCGGAGACCCAGTACTTC
>TRBV10-3|NA|TRBJ1-2|NA
CAISDAQGEGLNGYTF
TGTGCCATCAGTGACGCACAGGGAGAGGGGTTAAATGGCTACACCTTC
>TRBV29-1|many|TRBJ2-5|NA
CSVLDSQQETQYF
TGCAGCGTTTTGGACAGCCAACAAGAGACCCAGTACTTC
>TRBV2|NA|TRBJ1-5|NA
CASRRDSEQPQHF
TGTGCCAGCAGAAGGGACTCCGAACAGCCCCAGCATTTT
>TRBV9|NA|TRBJ1-2|NA
CASSGSDRHLAYGYTF
TGTGCCAGCAGCGGATCGGACAGACACCTAGCCTATGGCTACACCTTC
>TRBV4-3|few|TRBJ2-1|NA
CASSQDSAPYNEQFF
TGCGCCAGCAGCCAAGATAGCGCACCCTACAATGAGCAGTTCTTC
>TRBV20-1|once|TRBJ2-7|TRBD1
CSATGPFVYEQYF
TGCAGTGCGACAGGGCCCTTTGTCTATGAGCAGTACTTC
>TRBV10-3|NA|TRBJ2-1|NA
CAITKDKAIRSYNEQFF
TGTGCCATCACTAAGGACAAGGCTATCCGCTCCTACAATGAGCAGTTCTTC
>TRBV5-1|once|TRBJ2-2|TRBD2
CASSLEAGGSTGELFF
TGCGCCAGCAGCTTGGAGGCGGGGGGGAGCACCGGGGAGCTGTTTTTT
>TRBV12-3/TRBV12-4|few|TRBJ1-4|NA
CASGTATNEKLFF
TGTGCCAGCGGGACGGCAACTAATGAAAAACTGTTTTTT
>TRBV7-6|few|TRBJ1-1|NA
CASSLRIGDGTEAFF
TGTGCCAGCAGCTTACGTATAGGGGATGGCACTGAAGCTTTCTTT
>TRBV7-3|NA|TRBJ1-5|TRBD1
CASSLLDRDNQPQHF
TGTGCCAGCAGCTTACTCGACAGGGACAATCAGCCCCAGCATTTT
>TRBV4-1|NA|TRBJ2-5|NA
CASSQVGLGLGETQYF
TGCGCCAGCAGCCAAGTCGGGCTCGGGCTTGGGGAGACCCAGTACTTC
>TRBV6-2/TRBV6-3|NA|TRBJ2-3|TRBD1
CASSYQLTDRDSSSTDTQYF
TGTGCCAGCAGTTACCAATTGACCGACCGGGACAGCTCTAGCACAGATACGCAGTATTTT
>TRBV20-1|NA|TRBJ1-2|NA
CSASQPFRDGYTF
TGCAGTGCTTCACAACCCTTCCGGGATGGCTACACCTTC
>TRBV12-3/TRBV12-4|few|TRBJ2-5|NA
CASSLIGGSQETQYF
TGTGCCAGCAGTTTAATTGGGGGTTCCCAAGAGACCCAGTACTTC
>TRBV4-1|once|TRBJ1-1|NA
CASSISPEDTEAFF
TGCGCCAGCTCCATATCGCCCGAGGACACTGAAGCTTTCTTT
>TRBV12-3/TRBV12-4|NA|TRBJ2-1|NA
CASTRFDEQFF
TGTGCCAGCACCCGGTTCGATGAGCAGTTCTTC
>TRBV2|few|TRBJ1-2|NA
CASSARSGYGYTF
TGTGCCAGCAGTGCTCGGTCAGGCTATGGCTACACCTTC
>TRBV6-5|NA|TRBJ2-1|NA
CASSLQTGTYNEQFF
TGTGCCAGCAGTTTACAGACAGGAACCTACAATGAGCAGTTCTTC
>TRBV20-1|NA|TRBJ1-2|NA
CSARTKDNYYGYTF
TGCAGTGCTAGAACCAAGGACAACTACTATGGCTACACCTTC
>TRBV29-1|few|TRBJ2-1|NA
CSVGEQGFSHNEQFF
TGCAGCGTAGGTGAACAGGGATTCTCCCACAATGAGCAGTTCTTC
>TRBV4-2|NA|TRBJ2-6|NA
CASSQPDAGANVLTF
TGTGCCAGCAGCCAGCCGGACGCTGGGGCCAACGTCCTGACTTTC
>TRBV29-1|NA|TRBJ1-2|TRBD1
CSDARQGNYGYTF
TGCAGCGACGCTCGACAGGGTAACTATGGCTACACCTTC
>TRBV7-2|NA|TRBJ2-7|NA
CASSVAADGTPYEQYF
TGTGCCAGCAGCGTAGCGGCAGACGGGACACCCTACGAGCAGTACTTC
>TRBV6-2/TRBV6-3|NA|TRBJ1-5|NA
CASSYERVSHQPQHF
TGTGCCAGCAGTTACGAGAGGGTATCCCATCAGCCCCAGCATTTT
>TRBV6-7|NA|TRBJ1-5|NA
CASNRFEYQPQHF
TGTGCCAGCAATCGTTTCGAATATCAGCCCCAGCATTTT
>TRBV20-1|NA|TRBJ2-3|NA
CSARGWASTDTQYF
TGCAGTGCTAGAGGGTGGGCAAGCACAGATACGCAGTATTTT
>TRBV28|few|TRBJ1-2|NA
CASSSFSRAVGGYTF
TGTGCCAGCAGTTCCTTCTCCCGGGCCGTCGGAGGCTACACCTTC